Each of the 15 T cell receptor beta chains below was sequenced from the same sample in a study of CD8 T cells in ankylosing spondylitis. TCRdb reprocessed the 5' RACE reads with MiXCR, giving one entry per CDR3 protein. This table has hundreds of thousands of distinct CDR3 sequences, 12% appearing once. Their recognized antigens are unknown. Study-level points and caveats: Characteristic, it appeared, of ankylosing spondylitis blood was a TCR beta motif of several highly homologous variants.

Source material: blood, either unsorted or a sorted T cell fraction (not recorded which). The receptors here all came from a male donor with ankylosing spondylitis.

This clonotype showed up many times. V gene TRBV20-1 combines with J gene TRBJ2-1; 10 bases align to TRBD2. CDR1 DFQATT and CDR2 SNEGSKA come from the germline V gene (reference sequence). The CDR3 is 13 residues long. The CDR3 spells CTSVIAGGDEQFF. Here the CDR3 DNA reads TGCACTTCCGTTATAGCGGGAGGTGATGAGCAGTTCTTC.

CDR3 amino acids: CASSLGGLISYNEQFF. DNA of the CDR3: TGTGCCAGCAGCTTAGGTGGCCTTATTTCCTACAATGAGCAGTTCTTC. V gene TRBV7-3 combines with J gene TRBJ2-1; D unclear. Germline V gives CDR1 SGHTA, CDR2 FQGTGA. The CDR3 contains 16 residues. The V gene lost 2 bases and the J gene lost 1 base, with 12 bases spanning the gap.

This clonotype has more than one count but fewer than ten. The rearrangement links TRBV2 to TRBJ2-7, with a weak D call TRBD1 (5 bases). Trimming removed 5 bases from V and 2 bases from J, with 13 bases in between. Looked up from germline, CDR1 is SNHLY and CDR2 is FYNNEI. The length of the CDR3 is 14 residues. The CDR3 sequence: CASSLLDTPYEQYF. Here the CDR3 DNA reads TGTGCCAGCAGTTTACTGGACACCCCCTACGAGCAGTACTTC.

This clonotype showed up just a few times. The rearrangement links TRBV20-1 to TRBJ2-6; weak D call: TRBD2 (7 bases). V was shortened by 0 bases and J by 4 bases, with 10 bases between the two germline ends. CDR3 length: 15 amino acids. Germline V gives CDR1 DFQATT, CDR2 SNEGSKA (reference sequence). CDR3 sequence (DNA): TGCAGTGCTAGAGACGCGGGGGCAGGGGCCAACGTCCTGACTTTC. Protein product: CSARDAGAGANVLTF.

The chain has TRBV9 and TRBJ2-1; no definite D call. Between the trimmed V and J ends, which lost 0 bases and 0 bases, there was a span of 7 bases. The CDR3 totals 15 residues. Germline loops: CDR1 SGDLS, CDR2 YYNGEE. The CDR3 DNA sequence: TGTGCCAGCAGCGTAGGAGTTTACTCCTACAATGAGCAGTTCTTC. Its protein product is CASSVGVYSYNEQFF. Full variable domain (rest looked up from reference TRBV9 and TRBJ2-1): DSGVTQTPKHLITATGQRVTLRCSPRSGDLSVYWYQQSLDQGLQFLIQYYNGEERAKGNILERFSAQQFPDLHSELNLSSLELGDSALYFCASSVGVYSYNEQFFGPGTRLTVL.

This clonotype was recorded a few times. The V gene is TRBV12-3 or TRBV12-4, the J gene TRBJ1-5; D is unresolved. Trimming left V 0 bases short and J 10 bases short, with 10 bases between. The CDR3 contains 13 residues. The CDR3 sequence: CASSLAQGSPQHF. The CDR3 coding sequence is TGTGCCAGCAGTTTAGCGCAAGGGAGCCCCCAGCATTTT.

CDR3 DNA: TGTGCCAGCAGCTTACAGGTACTGGGAGAGCAGTACTTC. It specifies CASSLQVLGEQYF. The V and J genes are TRBV7-8 and TRBJ2-7; no clear D gene. V dropped 2 bases and J dropped 7 bases, with 12 bases sitting between them. This CDR3 spans 13 amino acids. Germline CDR1 reads SGHVS; CDR2 reads FQNEAQ.

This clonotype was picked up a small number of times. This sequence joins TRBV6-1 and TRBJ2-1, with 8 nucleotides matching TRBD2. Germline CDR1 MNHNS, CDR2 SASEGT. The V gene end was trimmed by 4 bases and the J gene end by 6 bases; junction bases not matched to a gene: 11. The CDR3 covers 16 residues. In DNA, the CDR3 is TGTGCCAGCAGTGCGAATCCAGCGGGGGTGGGCAATGAGCAGTTCTTC. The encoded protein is CASSANPAGVGNEQFF.

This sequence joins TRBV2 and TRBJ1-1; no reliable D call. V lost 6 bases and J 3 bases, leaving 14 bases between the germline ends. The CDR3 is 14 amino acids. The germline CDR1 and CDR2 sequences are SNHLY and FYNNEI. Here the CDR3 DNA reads TGTGCCAGCAGCGCCCCCCGGGGTCACACTGAAGCTTTCTTT. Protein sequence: CASSAPRGHTEAFF.

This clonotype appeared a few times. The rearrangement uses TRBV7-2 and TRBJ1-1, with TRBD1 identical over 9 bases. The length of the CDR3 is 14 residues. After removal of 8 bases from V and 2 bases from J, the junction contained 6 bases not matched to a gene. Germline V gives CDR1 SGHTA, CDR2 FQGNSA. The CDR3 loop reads CASVRDRANTEAFF. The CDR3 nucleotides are TGTGCCAGCGTCCGGGACAGGGCTAACACTGAAGCTTTCTTT.

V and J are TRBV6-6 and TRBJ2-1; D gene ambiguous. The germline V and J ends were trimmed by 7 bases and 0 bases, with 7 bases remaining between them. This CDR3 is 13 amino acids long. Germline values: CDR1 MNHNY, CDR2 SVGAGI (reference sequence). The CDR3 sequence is CASTYNSYNEQFF. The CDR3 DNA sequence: TGTGCCAGCACTTATAACTCCTACAATGAGCAGTTCTTC.

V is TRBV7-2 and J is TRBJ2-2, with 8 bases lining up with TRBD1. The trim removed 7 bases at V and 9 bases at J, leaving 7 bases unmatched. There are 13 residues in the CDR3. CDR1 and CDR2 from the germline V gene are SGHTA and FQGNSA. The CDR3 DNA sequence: TGTGCCAGCAACATCGACAGGGGCCGGGAGCTGTTTTTT. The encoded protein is CASNIDRGRELFF. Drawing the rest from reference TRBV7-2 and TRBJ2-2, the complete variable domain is GAGVSQSPSNKVTEKGKDVELRCDPISGHTALYWYRQSLGQGLEFLIYFQGNSAPDKSGLPSDRFSAERTGGSVSTLTIQRTQQEDSAVYLCASNIDRGRELFFGEGSRLTVL.

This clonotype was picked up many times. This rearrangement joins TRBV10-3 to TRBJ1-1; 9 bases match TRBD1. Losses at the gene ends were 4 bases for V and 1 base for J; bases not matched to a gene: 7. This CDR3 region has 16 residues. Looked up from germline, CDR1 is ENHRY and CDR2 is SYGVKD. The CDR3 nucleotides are TGTGCCATCAGTGGTGGACAGGGGCAGGGGAACACTGAAGCTTTCTTT. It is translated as CAISGGQGQGNTEAFF.

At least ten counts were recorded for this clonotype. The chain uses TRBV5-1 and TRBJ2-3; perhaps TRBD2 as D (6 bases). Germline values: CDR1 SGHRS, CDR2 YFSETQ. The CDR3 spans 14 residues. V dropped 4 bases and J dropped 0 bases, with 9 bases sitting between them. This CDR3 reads CASSPGLSTDTQYF. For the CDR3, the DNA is TGCGCCAGCAGCCCAGGACTAAGCACAGATACGCAGTATTTT.

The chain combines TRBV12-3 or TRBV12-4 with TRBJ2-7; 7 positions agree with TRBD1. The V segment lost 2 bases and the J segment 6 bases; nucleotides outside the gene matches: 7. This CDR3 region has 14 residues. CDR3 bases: TGTGCCAGCAGTTTAACCGGGACAGCGATCGAGCAGTACTTC. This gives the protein CASSLTGTAIEQYF.